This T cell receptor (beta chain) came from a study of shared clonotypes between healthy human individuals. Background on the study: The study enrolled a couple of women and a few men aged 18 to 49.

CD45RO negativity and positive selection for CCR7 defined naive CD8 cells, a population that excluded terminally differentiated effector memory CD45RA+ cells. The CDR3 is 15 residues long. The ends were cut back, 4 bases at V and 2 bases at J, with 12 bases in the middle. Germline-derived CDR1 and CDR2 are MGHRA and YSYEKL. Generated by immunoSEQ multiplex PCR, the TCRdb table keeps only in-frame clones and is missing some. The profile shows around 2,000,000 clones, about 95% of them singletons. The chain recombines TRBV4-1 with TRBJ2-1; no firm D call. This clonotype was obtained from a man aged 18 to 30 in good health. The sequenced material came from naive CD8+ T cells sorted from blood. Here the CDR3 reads CASSPPEEPYNEQFF. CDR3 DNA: TGCGCCAGCAGCCCACCCGAAGAGCCCTACAATGAGCAGTTCTTC.